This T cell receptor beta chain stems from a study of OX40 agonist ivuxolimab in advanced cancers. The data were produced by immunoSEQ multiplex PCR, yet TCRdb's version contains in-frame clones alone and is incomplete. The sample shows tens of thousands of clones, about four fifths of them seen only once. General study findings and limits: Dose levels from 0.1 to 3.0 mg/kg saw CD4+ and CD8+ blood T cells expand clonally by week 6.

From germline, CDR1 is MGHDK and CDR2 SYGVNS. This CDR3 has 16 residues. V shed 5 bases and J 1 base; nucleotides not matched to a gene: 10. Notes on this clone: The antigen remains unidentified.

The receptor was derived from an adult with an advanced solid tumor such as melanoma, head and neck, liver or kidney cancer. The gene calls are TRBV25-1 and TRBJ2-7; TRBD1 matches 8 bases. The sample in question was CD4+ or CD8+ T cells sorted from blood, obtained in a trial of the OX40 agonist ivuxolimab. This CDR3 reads CASSPRTGLPSYEQYF. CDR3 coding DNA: TGTGCCAGCAGTCCCCGGACAGGGCTTCCTTCCTACGAGCAGTACTTC.